This section outlines one T cell receptor beta chain sequence together with its context. The record originates from a study of blood T cell repertoires in COVID-19. The protocol was immunoSEQ multiplex PCR, while the TCRdb copy is restricted to in-frame clones and leaves out a portion. This table holds 90,000 to 120,000 clones, more than 70% found once. Material for sequencing was peripheral blood. This TCR derives from a man aged 70-80 years with acute or convalescent COVID-19.

DNA for the CDR3: TGTGCCAGCAGCTTCCCGCGAGGGTCGGAGACTGAAGCTTTCTTT. As protein: CASSFPRGSETEAFF. V gene TRBV6-5 combines with J gene TRBJ1-1; D is undetermined. V was clipped by 6 bases and J by 5 bases, with 19 bases between them. Looked up from germline, CDR1 is MNHEY and CDR2 is SVGAGI. This CDR3 comprises 15 residues.